The sequence of this T cell receptor (beta chain) was determined in a study of human T cells and chemical hapten exposure. Study at large: Reading of the patch tests, which applied 0.01% DPC to the upper back, occurred at 6 days. Recorded diagnoses among the mostly female patients were alopecia areata, totalis or universalis. Broader study findings: With DPC sensitization, TCRs exceeding 1 in 1000 frequency showed no change.

The J segment lost 0 bases and the V segment lost 6 bases, leaving 1 base of the junction unmatched. The CDR3 length is 13 residues. Germline-derived CDR1 and CDR2 are DFQATT and SNEGSKA (reference sequence). MiXCR was run by TCRdb on the RACE reads, yielding one entry per CDR3 protein. The table records around 53,000 distinct CDR3 sequences, about a tenth of them present only once. Specified time point: patch test 1, 2 weeks after DPC sensitization. Described treatment: therapeutic diphenylcyclopropenone sensitization with weekly scalp DPC. Those who donated were patients with alopecia, 18 to 70 years of age, and suitable for DPC. This clonotype was seen many times. Its antigen is as yet unknown.

The chain links TRBV20-1 to TRBJ2-3; 9 nucleotides align to TRBD2. This receptor was taken from a woman aged 50 to 60 with alopecia areata. Some clones in this sample may be carry-over from other donors' samples. The material sequenced was whole blood, taken in connection with sensitization to the hapten diphenylcyclopropenone (DPC). The CDR3 here is CSATSGSTDTQYF. The CDR3 DNA sequence: TGCAGTGCAACTAGCGGGAGCACAGATACGCAGTATTTT.